A selection of T cell receptor beta chains follows, all from one sample in a study of control samples from healthy donors and cancer patients. Libraries were prepared by immunoSEQ multiplex PCR; TCRdb keeps only in-frame clonotypes and omits some of them. The table shows about 150,000 clones, with over 85% occurring only once. Sequencing was done on a sample of blood. The receptors stem from a man aged 18-30 years in good health. CDR3s include the opening cysteine and the closing phenylalanine or tryptophan. The order of the fields is V gene, J gene, clone size, D gene, CDR3 protein, CDR3 DNA. D genes are given only for firm matches. Not every row has a clone size; where given, it reads once, few, many or a size class.

V: TRBV6-4
J: TRBJ2-3
size: NA
D: NA
CDR3: CASSREHLDTQYF
DNA: TGTGCCAGCAGTCGGGAGCATCTAGATACGCAGTATTTT

V: TRBV4-1
J: TRBJ1-2
size: NA
D: TRBD1
CDR3: CASSPNVGTDYGYTF
DNA: TGCGCCAGCAGCCCCAACGTCGGGACAGACTATGGCTACACCTTC

V: TRBV6-6
J: TRBJ2-7
size: NA
D: NA
CDR3: CASSNPGTAKYF
DNA: TGTGCCAGCAGTAATCCCGGGACGGCTAAGTACTTC

V: TRBV4-1
J: TRBJ2-5
size: once
D: NA
CDR3: CASSQEGLETQYF
DNA: TGCGCCAGCAGCCAAGAAGGGCTAGAGACCCAGTACTTC

V: TRBV14
J: TRBJ2-1
size: NA
D: TRBD2
CDR3: CASSQAGRLYNEQFF
DNA: TGTGCCAGCAGCCAAGCCGGGAGGCTTTACAATGAGCAGTTCTTC

V: TRBV2
J: TRBJ2-7
size: once
D: NA
CDR3: CASSGVLSYEQYF
DNA: TGTGCCAGCAGCGGGGTCCTATCCTACGAGCAGTACTTC

V: TRBV27
J: TRBJ2-1
size: NA
D: NA
CDR3: CASRINPYNEQFF
DNA: TGTGCCAGCCGAATCAACCCCTACAATGAGCAGTTCTTC

V: TRBV27
J: TRBJ1-4
size: NA
D: NA
CDR3: CASSLSLGVYEKLFF
DNA: TGTGCCAGCAGTTTATCGCTGGGGGTTTATGAAAAACTGTTTTTT

V: TRBV3-1/TRBV3-2
J: TRBJ2-1
size: NA
D: NA
CDR3: CASSQRLEQFF
DNA: TGTGCCAGCAGCCAAAGACTAGAGCAGTTCTTC

V: TRBV11-2
J: TRBJ1-3
size: NA
D: NA
CDR3: CASSLSGDTIYF
DNA: TGTGCCAGCAGCTTGAGCGGAGACACCATATATTTT

V: TRBV28
J: TRBJ2-7
size: NA
D: NA
CDR3: CASSLDITSYEQYF
DNA: TGTGCCAGCAGTTTAGACATAACCTCCTACGAGCAGTACTTC

V: TRBV7-2
J: TRBJ2-7
size: NA
D: TRBD2
CDR3: CASSIFSGTLVTYEQYF
DNA: TGTGCCAGCAGCATTTTTAGCGGGACCCTGGTAACCTACGAGCAGTACTTC

V: TRBV27
J: TRBJ2-7
size: NA
D: TRBD1
CDR3: CASSPGTGVYEQYF
DNA: TGTGCCAGCAGTCCCGGGACAGGGGTTTACGAGCAGTACTTC

V: TRBV11-2
J: TRBJ1-1
size: NA
D: TRBD1
CDR3: CASSSTGGRNTEAFF
DNA: TGTGCCAGCAGCTCTACAGGGGGCCGTAACACTGAAGCTTTCTTT

V: TRBV6-2/TRBV6-3
J: TRBJ1-1
size: NA
D: NA
CDR3: CASSYSTRGLAAFF
DNA: TGTGCCAGCAGTTACTCGACCCGGGGTCTAGCAGCTTTCTTT

V: TRBV28
J: TRBJ1-3
size: NA
D: NA
CDR3: CASSFPGRAGNTIYF
DNA: TGTGCCAGCAGTTTTCCTGGCAGGGCGGGAAACACCATATATTTT

V: TRBV12-5
J: TRBJ1-1
size: once
D: NA
CDR3: CASGPISNTEAFF
DNA: TGTGCTAGTGGACCCATCTCGAACACTGAAGCTTTCTTT

V: TRBV27
J: TRBJ2-3
size: NA
D: NA
CDR3: CASSLVFTDTQYF
DNA: TGTGCCAGCAGTTTAGTCTTCACAGATACGCAGTATTTT

V: TRBV28
J: TRBJ1-5
size: NA
D: NA
CDR3: CASSFRGGNQPQHF
DNA: TGTGCCAGCAGTTTTAGGGGAGGCAATCAGCCCCAGCATTTT

V: TRBV4-2
J: TRBJ2-7
size: NA
D: NA
CDR3: CASSQDFYEQYF
DNA: TGTGCCAGCAGCCAAGATTTCTACGAGCAGTACTTC

V: TRBV11-2
J: TRBJ2-3
size: NA
D: NA
CDR3: CASSLLGDTQYF
DNA: TGTGCCAGCAGCTTGCTCGGAGATACGCAGTATTTT

V: TRBV10-3
J: TRBJ1-3
size: NA
D: NA
CDR3: CAIRETVFSGNTIYF
DNA: TGTGCCATCAGGGAGACCGTATTCTCTGGAAACACCATATATTTT

V: TRBV7-2
J: TRBJ1-2
size: NA
D: NA
CDR3: CASSAGADFWFYGYTF
DNA: TGTGCCAGCAGCGCAGGGGCCGACTTTTGGTTCTATGGCTACACCTTC